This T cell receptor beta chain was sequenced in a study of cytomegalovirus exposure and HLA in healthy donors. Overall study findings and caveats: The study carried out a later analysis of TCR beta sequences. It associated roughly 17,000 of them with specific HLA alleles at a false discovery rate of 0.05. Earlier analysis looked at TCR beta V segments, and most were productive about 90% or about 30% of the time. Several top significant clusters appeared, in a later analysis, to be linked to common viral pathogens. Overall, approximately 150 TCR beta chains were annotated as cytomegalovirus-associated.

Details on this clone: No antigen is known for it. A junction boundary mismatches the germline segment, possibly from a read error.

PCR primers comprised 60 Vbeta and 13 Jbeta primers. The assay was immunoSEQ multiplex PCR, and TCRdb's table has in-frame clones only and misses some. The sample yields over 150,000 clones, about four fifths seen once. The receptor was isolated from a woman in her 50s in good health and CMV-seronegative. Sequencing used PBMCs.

Here the CDR3 DNA reads TGTGCCAGCAGCCTGGGACTGGGCACAGATGCGCAGTATTTT. Its protein is CASSLGLGTDAQYF. The V and J genes are TRBV7-6 and TRBJ2-3, with D tentatively TRBD2 (6 bases). Germline CDR1 is SGHVS and CDR2 is FNYEAQ. The CDR3 totals 14 residues.